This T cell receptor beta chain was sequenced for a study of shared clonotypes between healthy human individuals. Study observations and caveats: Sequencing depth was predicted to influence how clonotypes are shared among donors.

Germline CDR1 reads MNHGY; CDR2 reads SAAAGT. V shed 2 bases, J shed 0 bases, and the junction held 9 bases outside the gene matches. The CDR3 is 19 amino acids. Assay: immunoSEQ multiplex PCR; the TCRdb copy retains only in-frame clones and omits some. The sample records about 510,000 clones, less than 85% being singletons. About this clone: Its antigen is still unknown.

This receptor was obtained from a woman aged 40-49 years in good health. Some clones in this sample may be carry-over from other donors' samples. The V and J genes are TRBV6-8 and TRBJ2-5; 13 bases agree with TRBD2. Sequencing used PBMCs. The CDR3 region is CASSYGGTSGKEDQETQYF. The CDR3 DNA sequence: TGTGCCAGCAGTTACGGGGGGACTAGCGGGAAGGAAGACCAAGAGACCCAGTACTTC.